This T cell receptor (beta chain) comes out of a study of blood T cell repertoires in COVID-19. Each participant's cohort was designated according to participant-reported clinical history. CDR3 length equals 13 residues. The germline CDR1 and CDR2 sequences are SGHDT and YYEEEE. Trimming took 0 bases from V and 5 from J, leaving 8 bases between them. Measured with immunoSEQ multiplex PCR; TCRdb has only the in-frame clones, and not every one. The table records approximately 200,000 clones, over 70% of them present only once. The clonotype was recovered from a woman in her 30s who had been exposed to COVID-19. The chain recombines TRBV5-6 with TRBJ1-1; no clear D. Material for sequencing was PBMCs or T cells enriched from blood (not recorded which). The CDR3 bases are TGTGCCAGCAGCTTGGCCCTGAGTACTGAAGCTTTCTTT. It codes for CASSLALSTEAFF.